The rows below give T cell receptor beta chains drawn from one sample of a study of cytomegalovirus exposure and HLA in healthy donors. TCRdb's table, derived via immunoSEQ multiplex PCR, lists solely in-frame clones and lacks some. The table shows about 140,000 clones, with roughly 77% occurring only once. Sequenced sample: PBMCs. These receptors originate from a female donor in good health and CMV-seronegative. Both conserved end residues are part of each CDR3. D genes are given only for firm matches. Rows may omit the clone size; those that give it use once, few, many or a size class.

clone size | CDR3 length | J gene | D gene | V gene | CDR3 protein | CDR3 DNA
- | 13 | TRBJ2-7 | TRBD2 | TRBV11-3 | CASSSTSAYEQYF | TGTGCCAGCAGCTCCACTAGCGCCTACGAGCAGTACTTC
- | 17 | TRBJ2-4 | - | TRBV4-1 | CASSLTAEGLAKNIQYF | TGCGCCAGCAGCCTAACAGCGGAGGGATTAGCCAAAAACATTCAGTACTTC
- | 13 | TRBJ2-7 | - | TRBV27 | CASRRQAAYEQYF | TGTGCCAGCAGGAGACAGGCCGCCTACGAGCAGTACTTC
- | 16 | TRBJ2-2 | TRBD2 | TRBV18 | CASSPRLAANTGELFF | TGTGCCAGCTCACCACGGCTAGCGGCTAACACCGGGGAGCTGTTTTTT
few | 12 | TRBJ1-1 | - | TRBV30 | CAYSRVNTEAFF | TGTGCCTACTCCAGGGTGAACACTGAAGCTTTCTTT
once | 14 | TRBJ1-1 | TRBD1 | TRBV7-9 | CASRGTASTSEAFF | TGTGCCAGCAGGGGGACAGCCTCAACCTCTGAAGCTTTCTTT
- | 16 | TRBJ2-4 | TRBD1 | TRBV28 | CASSSWTGLAKNIQYF | TGTGCCAGCAGTTCCTGGACAGGTTTGGCCAAAAACATTCAGTACTTC
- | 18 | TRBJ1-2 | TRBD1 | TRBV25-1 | CASSEPGQVIRAVCGYTF | TGTGCCAGCAGTGAACCGGGACAGGTTATTCGGGCTGTCTGTGGCTACACCTTC
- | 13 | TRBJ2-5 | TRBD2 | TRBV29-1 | CSVLAGGSGTQYF | TGCAGCGTGCTAGCGGGGGGGTCCGGGACCCAGTACTTC
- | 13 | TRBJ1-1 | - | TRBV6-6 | CASSIQGNTEAFF | TGTGCCAGCAGCATACAGGGGAACACTGAAGCTTTCTTT
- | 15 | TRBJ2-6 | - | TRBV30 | CAWRAGGSGANVLTF | TGTGCCTGGAGAGCCGGGGGCTCTGGGGCCAACGTCCTGACTTTC
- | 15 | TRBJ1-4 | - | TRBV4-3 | CASSQAKGSVEKLFF | TGCGCCAGCAGCCAAGCAAAGGGGTCGGTTGAAAAACTGTTTTTT
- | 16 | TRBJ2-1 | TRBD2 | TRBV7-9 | CASSPSPQRGYNEQFF | TGTGCCAGCAGCCCGTCCCCCCAGCGGGGTTACAATGAGCAGTTCTTC
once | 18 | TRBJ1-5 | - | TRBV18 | CASSPLYRSGGDNQPQHF | TGTGCCAGCTCACCACTCTACAGGAGTGGTGGAGACAATCAGCCCCAGCATTTT
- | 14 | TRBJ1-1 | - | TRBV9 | CASSVENRNTEAFF | TGTGCCAGCAGCGTAGAAAACAGAAACACTGAAGCTTTCTTT
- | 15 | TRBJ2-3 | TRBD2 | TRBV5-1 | CASRAAGGPTDTQYF | TGCGCCAGCAGGGCAGCGGGGGGGCCCACAGATACGCAGTATTTT
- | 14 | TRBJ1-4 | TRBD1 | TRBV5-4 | CASSLDRGGEKLFF | TGTGCCAGCAGCTTGGACAGGGGAGGTGAAAAACTGTTTTTT
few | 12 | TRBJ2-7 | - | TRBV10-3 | CATTDSSYEQYF | TGTGCCACGACGGACAGCTCCTACGAGCAGTACTTC
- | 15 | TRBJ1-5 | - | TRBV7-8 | CASSSNRASNQPQHF | TGTGCCAGCAGCTCGAACAGGGCAAGCAATCAGCCCCAGCATTTT